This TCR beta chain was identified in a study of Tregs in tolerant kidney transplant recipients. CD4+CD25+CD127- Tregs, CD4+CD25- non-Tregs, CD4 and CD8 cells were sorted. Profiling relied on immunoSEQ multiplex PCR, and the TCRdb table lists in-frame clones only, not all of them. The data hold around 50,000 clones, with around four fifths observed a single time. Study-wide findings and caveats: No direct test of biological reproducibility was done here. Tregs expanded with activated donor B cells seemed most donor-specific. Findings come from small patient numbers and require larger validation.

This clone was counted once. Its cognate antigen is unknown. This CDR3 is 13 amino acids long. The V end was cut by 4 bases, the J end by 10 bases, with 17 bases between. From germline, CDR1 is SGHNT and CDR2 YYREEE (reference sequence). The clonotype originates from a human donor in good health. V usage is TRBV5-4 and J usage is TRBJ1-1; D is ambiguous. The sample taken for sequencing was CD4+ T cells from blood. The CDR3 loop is CASSPAPERRAFF. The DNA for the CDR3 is TGTGCCAGCAGCCCTGCCCCAGAACGGCGAGCTTTCTTT.